The present TCR beta chain was sequenced within a study of blood T cell repertoires in COVID-19. This clone was seen just once. In the original workflow: Cell counts per sample came from amplifying reference gene primers. The protocol was immunoSEQ multiplex PCR, while the TCRdb copy is restricted to in-frame clones and leaves out a portion. V, J and clone size are those of that table, while D and trimming were read from the DNA. The sample lists approximately 94,000 clones, roughly 80% occurring once. The sequenced sample was peripheral blood. This TCR derives from a middle-aged man with active or convalescent COVID-19.

The CDR3 loop reads CASSLKLARDTQYF. The DNA for the CDR3 is TGTGCCAGCAGCCTGAAACTAGCGAGGGATACGCAGTATTTT. J is TRBJ2-3 and V is TRBV14; TRBD2 aligns across 7 bases. V dropped 4 bases and J dropped 6; count of bases not matched to a gene: 7. Germline V gives CDR1 SGHDN, CDR2 FVKESK. This CDR3 comprises 14 residues.